This T cell receptor beta chain was identified in a study of cytomegalovirus exposure and HLA in healthy donors. Across the study: An analysis done earlier identified 120 million or so unique TCR beta sequences from approximately 200 million T cells. General study findings and limits: Later analysis identified several of the most significant clusters that appeared linked to common viral pathogens. HLA allele associations emerged for about 16,000 TCR beta sequences in a later analysis, at 0.05 false discovery rate.

This CDR3 comprises 16 residues. The trim removed 4 bases at V and 1 base at J, leaving 4 bases unmatched. Per the germline V gene, CDR1 is MNHEY and CDR2 is SVGAGI. 13 Jbeta primers and 60 Vbeta primers were used for the PCR. Measured with immunoSEQ multiplex PCR; TCRdb has only the in-frame clones, and not every one. The sample carries roughly 150,000 clones, roughly 80% recorded once. In regard to this clone: As yet, its antigen is unknown.

The chain uses TRBV6-5 and TRBJ2-7, with TRBD2 matching 13 bases. Sequenced: PBMCs. This TCR derives from a man under 40 in good health and CMV-seronegative. CDR3 region: CASSLLAGGKSYEQYF. The CDR3 DNA reads as TGTGCCAGCAGTTTACTAGCGGGAGGGAAGTCCTACGAGCAGTACTTC.